The next 6 T cell receptor beta chains were all read from a single sample in a study of T cell repertoires in cytomegalovirus infection. TCRdb reprocessed the reads via MiXCR and lists one record per CDR3 protein. The table lists 200,000 to 300,000 distinct CDR3 sequences, roughly 10% of them singletons. Material for sequencing was PBMCs. Receptors were obtained from a human donor in good health (CMV status not recorded). Some clones in this sample may be carry-over from other donors' samples.

Ten or more counts support this clonotype. The V and J genes are TRBV12-3 or TRBV12-4 and TRBJ2-7; 9 nucleotides align to TRBD1. Trimming at V came to 5 bases and at J to 3 bases, leaving 20 bases not matched to a gene. This CDR3 region has 19 residues. This CDR3 reads CASSGGGGQGGRGRYEQYF. The CDR3 DNA sequence: TGTGCCAGCAGTGGGGGCGGGGGACAGGGCGGAAGAGGTCGCTACGAGCAGTACTTC.

This clonotype was detected only a few times. V usage is TRBV9 and J usage is TRBJ2-2, with D perhaps matching TRBD2 (6 bases). V was clipped by 4 bases and J by 0 bases, with 19 bases between them. Germline values: CDR1 SGDLS, CDR2 YYNGEE. The length of the CDR3 is 18 residues. In DNA form, the CDR3 reads TGTGCCAGCAGCCCATCATACCTAGCGCGGGCGAACACCGGGGAGCTGTTTTTT. Encoded protein: CASSPSYLARANTGELFF.

This clonotype appeared many times. The chain has TRBV11-3 and TRBJ2-7; either TRBD1 or TRBD2 may fit D (6 bases each). Looked up from germline, CDR1 is SGHNT and CDR2 is YENEEA. Trimming took off 3 bases at V and 0 bases at J, with 15 bases between the two ends. The CDR3 has 16 residues. The CDR3 nucleotides read TGTGCCAGCAGCTTGGAGGAGGGGGATAGCTCCTACGAGCAGTACTTC. Translated, it gives CASSLEEGDSSYEQYF.

Many counts were recorded for this clonotype. The chain links TRBV7-8 to TRBJ2-7; a weak D match, TRBD1 (6 bases). CDR1 is SGHVS, CDR2 FQNEAQ, per germline. V was cut by 3 bases and J by 4 bases, with 13 bases left in between. CDR3 size: 14 residues. The CDR3 DNA reads as TGTGCCAGCAGCTTGAGTGGACAGCTGTACGAGCAGTACTTC. It is translated as CASSLSGQLYEQYF. The whole variable domain, filled in from reference TRBV7-8 and TRBJ2-7, reads GAGVSQSPRYKVAKRGQDVALRCDPISGHVSLFWYQQALGQGPEFLTYFQNEAQLDKSGLPSDRFFAERPEGSVSTLKIQRTQQEDSAVYLCASSLSGQLYEQYFGPGTRLTVT.

This clonotype was counted a few times. This chain joins TRBV7-2 and TRBJ1-4, with unresolved D. Germline assignment: CDR1 SGHTA and CDR2 FQGNSA. This CDR3 is built from 15 residues. V was clipped by 4 bases and J by 7 bases, with 16 bases between them. The CDR3: CASSSGLSKGEKLFF. The CDR3 bases are TGTGCCAGCAGCTCCGGACTCTCGAAGGGTGAAAAACTGTTTTTT.

There are many counts of this clonotype. The J gene is TRBJ1-5, the V gene TRBV7-2; D is unclear. The CDR3 contains 13 residues. The V gene lost 4 bases and the J gene lost 8 bases, with 12 bases spanning the gap. CDR1 is SGHTA and CDR2 is FQGNSA in the germline V gene. CDR3 protein: CASSYNGKEPQHF. In DNA form, the CDR3 reads TGTGCCAGCAGCTATAACGGCAAAGAGCCCCAGCATTTT.